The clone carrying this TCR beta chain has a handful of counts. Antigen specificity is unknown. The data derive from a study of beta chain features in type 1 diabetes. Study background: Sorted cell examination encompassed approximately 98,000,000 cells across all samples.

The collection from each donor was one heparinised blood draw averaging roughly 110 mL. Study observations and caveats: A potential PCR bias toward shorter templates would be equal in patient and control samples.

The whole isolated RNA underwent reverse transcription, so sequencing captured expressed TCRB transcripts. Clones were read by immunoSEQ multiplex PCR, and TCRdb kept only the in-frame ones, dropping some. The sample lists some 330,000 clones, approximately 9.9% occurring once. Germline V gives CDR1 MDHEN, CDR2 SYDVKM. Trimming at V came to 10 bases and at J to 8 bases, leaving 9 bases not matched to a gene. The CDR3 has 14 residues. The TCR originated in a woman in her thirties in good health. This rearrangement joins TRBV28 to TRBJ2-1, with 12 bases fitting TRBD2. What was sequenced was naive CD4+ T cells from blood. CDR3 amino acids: CATRTTSGSYEQFF. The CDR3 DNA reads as TGTGCCACACGCACGACTAGCGGGAGCTATGAGCAGTTCTTC.